This T cell receptor beta chain was sequenced in a study of shared clonotypes between healthy human individuals. Study-level findings and limits: Memory subsets generally showed smaller estimated richness than naive subsets did.

Germline CDR1 reads SGHRS; CDR2 reads YFSETQ. This CDR3 is 12 amino acids long. Trimming removed 0 bases at V and 6 bases at J, with 7 bases between. On this clone itself: Its antigen is still unknown. Within the sample, other DNA sequences also encode this same CDR3.

Deep was the level used in running the assay. Measured with immunoSEQ multiplex PCR; TCRdb has only the in-frame clones, and not every one. The sample consists of 2 million to 2.5 million clones, approximately 93% of them appearing once. The chain couples TRBV5-1 to TRBJ2-7; no reliable D call. The sequence derives from a man younger than 35 in good health. Some clones in this sample may be carry-over from other donors' samples. The sequenced material came from naive CD4+ T cells from PBMCs. The subset denotes: CD45RA+ positively selected. CDR3 region: CASSLAVGEQYF. DNA for the CDR3: TGCGCCAGCAGCTTGGCCGTCGGCGAGCAGTACTTC. The full variable domain, completed using reference TRBV5-1 and TRBJ2-7, is KAGVTQTPRYLIKTRGQQVTLSCSPISGHRSVSWYQQTPGQGLQFLFEYFSETQRNKGNFPGRFSGRQFSNSRSEMNVSTLELGDSALYLCASSLAVGEQYFGPGTRLTVT.